This entry lists 21 T cell receptor beta chains sequenced from one sample in a study of blood T cell repertoires in COVID-19. Method: immunoSEQ multiplex PCR; TCRdb's copy keeps in-frame clones and lacks some. The sample includes 250,000 to 300,000 clones, around 86% of them seen just once. Material: PBMCs or T cells enriched from blood (not recorded which). Receptors originate from a woman aged 40 to 49 who had recovered from COVID-19.

This clone was seen only a few times. The rearrangement joins TRBV28 to TRBJ2-7, with TRBD2 matching 9 bases. This CDR3 comprises 16 residues. Germline lookup yields CDR1 MDHEN and CDR2 SYDVKM. The J segment lost 6 bases and the V segment lost 5 bases, leaving 14 bases of the junction unmatched. DNA of the CDR3: TGTGCCAGCAGTCCGCTGCCCTTCAGCGGGAGGCTCGAGCAGTACTTC. Translating gives CASSPLPFSGRLEQYF.

The rearrangement uses TRBV5-1 and TRBJ2-7, with D possibly TRBD2 on 6 matching bases. This CDR3 comprises 16 residues. Looked up from germline, CDR1 is SGHRS and CDR2 is YFSETQ. V shed 4 bases and J shed 0 bases, with 17 bases lying between them. The chain's CDR3 is CASSPQLGSSSYEQYF. In nucleotides, the CDR3 is TGCGCCAGCAGCCCCCAGCTCGGGAGTTCCTCCTACGAGCAGTACTTC.

This clone was recorded a few times. This chain uses TRBV27 with TRBJ1-2; 8 bases line up with TRBD1. From germline, CDR1 is MNHEY and CDR2 SMNVEV (reference sequence). V was pared by 6 bases and J by 4 bases, with 7 bases of the junction left unmatched. This CDR3 spans 14 amino acids. The CDR3 DNA follows: TGTGCCAGCAGAGCCAGGGGGCTGGGCTATGGCTACACCTTC. Its translation: CASRARGLGYGYTF.

The chain couples TRBV10-3 to TRBJ1-2; 7 nucleotides line up with TRBD1. The CDR3 covers 13 residues. CDR1 and CDR2 from the germline V gene are ENHRY and SYGVKD. V was pared by 6 bases and J by 3 bases, with 4 bases of the junction left unmatched. CDR3 DNA: TGTGCCATCAGCGGGGGACAGCACTATGGCTACACCTTC. The encoded protein is CAISGGQHYGYTF.

The table lists this clone with a count of one. The chain links TRBV11-3 to TRBJ2-1; 10 bases are a match to TRBD2. The CDR3 runs 15 residues. V gave up 0 bases and J gave up 7 bases; unmatched junction bases: 3. The V gene's germline CDR1 is SGHNT and CDR2 YENEEA. CDR3 loop: CASSLESSGRNEQFF. CDR3 bases: TGTGCCAGCAGCTTAGAGTCTAGCGGGAGAAATGAGCAGTTCTTC. The full variable domain, its missing parts supplied by reference TRBV11-3 and TRBJ2-1, is EAGVVQSPRYKIIEKKQPVAFWCNPISGHNTLYWYLQNLGQGPELLIRYENEEAVDDSQLPKDRFSAERLKGVDSTLKIQPAELGDSAVYLCASSLESSGRNEQFFGPGTRLTVL.

The CDR3 DNA sequence: TGTGCCAGCAGTCAGGGACAGGGGGGAAATCAGCCCCAGCATTTT. Its translation: CASSQGQGGNQPQHF. The rearrangement links TRBV27 to TRBJ1-5; TRBD1 matches at 11 bases. V lost 5 bases and J lost 4; bases outside the gene matches: 4. Germline V lookup: CDR1 MNHEY, CDR2 SMNVEV (reference sequence). The CDR3 is 15 amino acids.

The V call is TRBV7-8, the J call TRBJ1-2; no reliable D call. Germline CDR1 SGHVS, CDR2 FQNEAQ. Trimming shortened V by 2 bases and J by 4 bases, and 8 bases separated the two germline ends. CDR3 length: 13 amino acids. CDR3: CASSLWRGYGYTF. CDR3 sequence (DNA): TGTGCCAGCAGCTTATGGCGGGGCTATGGCTACACCTTC.

With respect to this clone: Its ends do not fully match the called genes, so a read error is possible. The CDR3 DNA sequence: TGTGCCAGCAGCTTACGATACAGGGGGCCTAACGATGGCTACACCTTC. The encoded protein is CASSLRYRGPNDGYTF. This sequence joins TRBV7-6 and TRBJ1-2; 9 bases map to TRBD1. The CDR3 has 16 residues. Germline V lookup: CDR1 SGHVS, CDR2 FNYEAQ.

The genes are TRBV30 and TRBJ1-5; D is possibly TRBD1 (5 bases). CDR3 length: 13 residues. Germline V CDR1 and CDR2: GTSNPN, SVGIG (reference sequence). Trimming left V 2 bases short and J 11 bases short, with 16 bases between. This CDR3 is CAWSTPRVGSQHF. The CDR3 DNA sequence: TGTGCCTGGAGTACCCCCAGGGTTGGGTCCCAGCATTTT.

This clone was seen a few times. V and J are TRBV11-2 and TRBJ1-2, with D unresolved. The CDR3 runs 14 residues. Germline-derived CDR1 and CDR2 are SGHAT and FQNNGV. Between the trimmed V and J ends, which lost 3 bases and 5 bases, there was a span of 13 bases. The CDR3 here is CASSFSEGGYGYTF. The CDR3 coding sequence is TGTGCCAGCAGCTTTTCCGAGGGAGGGTATGGCTACACCTTC. Drawing the rest from reference TRBV11-2 and TRBJ1-2, the complete variable domain is EAGVAQSPRYKIIEKRQSVAFWCNPISGHATLYWYQQILGQGPKLLIQFQNNGVVDDSQLPKDRFSAERLKGVDSTLKIQPAKLEDSAVYLCASSFSEGGYGYTFGSGTRLTVV.

The chain employs TRBV6-5 and TRBJ2-3; D is unresolved. The CDR3 length is 16 residues. With 4 bases removed from V and 0 bases from J, the gap between germline ends came to 14 bases. Germline CDR1 MNHEY, CDR2 SVGAGI. CDR3 nucleotide sequence: TGTGCCAGCAGTTCTTATTGGGCGACAAGCACAGATACGCAGTATTTT. Protein: CASSSYWATSTDTQYF.

V is TRBV7-2 and J is TRBJ2-7; TRBD2 aligns across 9 bases. The CDR3 loop spans 15 amino acids. Germline V gene lookup returns CDR1 SGHTA and CDR2 FQGNSA. V lost 2 bases and J lost 5; bases outside the gene matches: 7. The CDR3 region is CASSLPPGGRDEQYF. CDR3 nucleotide sequence: TGTGCCAGCAGCTTACCCCCCGGCGGGAGGGACGAGCAGTACTTC.

In the case of this clone: A junction end diverges from the germline sequence, so it may reflect a read error. The rearrangement uses TRBV10-2 and TRBJ2-7; 9 nucleotides align to TRBD2. Germline V lookup: CDR1 WSHSY, CDR2 SAAADI. The CDR3 has 15 amino acids. This CDR3 reads CASRPRLAEQEYLDF. Here the CDR3 DNA reads TGCGCCAGCAGGCCCCGACTAGCGGAACAGGAGTATCTGGACTTC.

J is TRBJ1-1 and V is TRBV18; 11 positions match TRBD1. CDR1 KGHSH and CDR2 LQKENI come from the germline V gene. The CDR3 has 16 residues. The ends lost 3 bases at V and 4 bases at J; junction bases unmatched: 7. The CDR3 DNA is TGTGCCAGCTCACCCCGGACAGGGGGCAGGGGCACTGAAGCTTTCTTT. Translation: CASSPRTGGRGTEAFF.

The gene calls are TRBV24-1 and TRBJ2-3; no definite D call. Germline lookup yields CDR1 KGHDR and CDR2 SFDVKD. Trimming removed 7 bases at V and 6 bases at J, with 13 bases between. This CDR3 is built from 13 residues. CDR3 sequence: CATRKVSRDTQYF. CDR3 sequence (DNA): TGTGCCACCAGAAAGGTCAGCAGGGATACGCAGTATTTT.

The CDR3 loop is CASSTSDYIEAFF. DNA of the CDR3: TGTGCCAGTAGTACCTCAGACTACATTGAAGCTTTCTTT. The chain combines TRBV19 with TRBJ1-1; no definite D call. Germline V lookup: CDR1 LNHDA, CDR2 SQIVND (reference sequence). CDR3 length equals 13 residues. Trimming removed 4 bases at V and 7 bases at J, with 13 bases between.

This chain joins TRBV3-1 (or the pseudogene TRBV3-2) and TRBJ2-7; 9 nucleotides line up with TRBD2. The V segment lost 1 base and the J segment 4 bases; nucleotides outside the gene matches: 11. Per the germline V gene, CDR1 is LGHDT and CDR2 is YNNKEL (reference sequence). There are 17 residues in the CDR3. CDR3 DNA: TGTGCCAGCAGCCAAGTCGGTAGCGGGGGCCTGATTTACGAGCAGTACTTC. The encoded protein is CASSQVGSGGLIYEQYF.

In this sample, this clone turned up once. The chain links TRBV5-5 to TRBJ1-1; no firm D call. CDR1 and CDR2 (germline): SGHKS, YYEKEE (reference sequence). V was clipped by 3 bases and J by 8 bases, with 14 bases between them. This CDR3 has 13 residues. CDR3 DNA: TGTGCCAGCAGCTGGAGACGGAGCGCCGAAGCTTTCTTT. Residues: CASSWRRSAEAFF.

CDR3 nucleotides: TGCGCCAGCAGCCCGCAGGTCGTTAATTCACCCCTCCACTTT. As protein: CASSPQVVNSPLHF. The gene calls are TRBV4-3 and TRBJ1-6, with unresolved D. CDR1 and CDR2 from the germline V gene are LGHNA and YSLEER. The germline V and J ends were trimmed by 4 bases and 6 bases, with 10 bases remaining between them. The CDR3 contains 14 residues.

The V call is TRBV5-4, the J call TRBJ1-6; TRBD1 is a possible D gene (6 bases). CDR3 length: 16 amino acids. Trimming shortened V by 2 bases and J by 6 bases, and 15 bases separated the two germline ends. CDR1 and CDR2 (germline): SGHNT, YYREEE (reference sequence). The CDR3 region has the DNA TGTGCCAGCAGCTTTTCCCTGACAGGCTTTAATTCACCCCTCCACTTT. Translating gives CASSFSLTGFNSPLHF.

CDR3 bases: TGTGCCATCCCAACCGGGACAGGGGGATATAGTGGCTACACCTTC. Its protein product is CAIPTGTGGYSGYTF. This rearrangement joins TRBV5-4 to TRBJ1-2, with TRBD1 matching 11 bases. Looked up from germline, CDR1 is SGHNT and CDR2 is YYREEE (reference sequence). There are 15 residues in the CDR3. After removal of 9 bases from V and 7 bases from J, the junction contained 14 bases not matched to a gene.